The present entry profiles one TCR beta chain with its context. The record originates from a study of patients and donors after allogeneic stem cell transplantation. Germline V CDR1 and CDR2: SGHRS, YFSETQ. This CDR3 has 16 amino acids. The V gene end was trimmed by 3 bases and the J gene end by 3 bases; junction bases not matched to a gene: 11. TCRdb re-derived calls from the RT-PCR reads in MiXCR, one entry per CDR3 protein. The profile covers 70,000 or so distinct CDR3 sequences, with around 27% appearing a single time and about 30% taken by the ten largest. Sequencing was done on a sample of blood, either unsorted or a sorted T cell fraction (not recorded which). This receptor was taken from a human donor who was either an allogeneic HSCT recipient or a stem cell or donor lymphocyte infusion donor (not recorded which). It is not recorded whose cells these are; they may come from a transplant donor. The chain is built from TRBV5-1 and TRBJ1-2; 7 nucleotides match TRBD1. The DNA for the CDR3 is TGCGCCAGCAGCTCTCGGCCCGGGACAGCACACTATGGCTACACCTTC. This gives the protein CASSSRPGTAHYGYTF.